Each of the 2 T cell receptor beta chains below was sequenced from the same sample in a study of OX40 agonist ivuxolimab in advanced cancers. The assay was immunoSEQ multiplex PCR, and TCRdb's table has in-frame clones only and misses some. The repertoire holds about 23,000 clones, with 75% to 85% as singletons. Source: CD4+ or CD8+ T cells sorted from blood, taken in a trial of the OX40 agonist ivuxolimab. These receptors were collected from an adult with an advanced solid tumor such as melanoma, head and neck, liver or kidney cancer.

The J gene is TRBJ2-7, the V gene TRBV19, with D possibly called TRBD1 or TRBD2 (5 bases each). The CDR3 spans 14 residues. CDR1 LNHDA and CDR2 SQIVND come from the germline V gene (reference sequence). Trimming shortened V by 6 bases and J by 2 bases, and 14 bases separated the two germline ends. The CDR3 bases are TGTGCCAGTAGGTTGGACTCGACAGCCTACGAGCAGTACTTC. It yields the protein CASRLDSTAYEQYF.

The J gene is TRBJ1-1, the V gene TRBV7-3; 8 positions match TRBD1. The CDR3 has 14 amino acids. Germline CDR1 and CDR2: SGHTA and FQGTGA. Trimming took 5 bases from V and 1 from J; bases not matched to a gene: 3. Here the CDR3 DNA reads TGTGCCAGCAGCCCGGGACAGGCGAACACTGAAGCTTTCTTT. Translation gives CASSPGQANTEAFF.